This record looks at one TCR beta chain sequence and its context. Antigen specificity is unknown. This specimen belongs to a study of post-analysis software for immune sequencing data. The CDR3 has 13 residues. V lost 4 bases to trimming and J lost 7 bases; unmatched junction nucleotides: 4. Germline V CDR1 and CDR2: KGHSH, LQKENI. Overall study results and limits: Controls had lower frequencies than patients of about five TRBV segments, which included TRBV5-6, TRBV5-1 and TRBV20-1.

Prepared libraries of TCR beta cDNA carried unique molecular identifiers. A population of roughly 0.85 to 10 million T cells gave rise to about half a million cDNA molecules. From the PCR reads, TCRdb called clonotypes with MiXCR, one entry per CDR3 protein. This table holds roughly 410,000 distinct CDR3 sequences, about a third found once. This TCR was recovered from a girl aged 10 to 17 with multiple sclerosis. The chain carries TRBV18 and TRBJ1-5; 7 positions agree with TRBD1. Source material: blood. CDR3 sequence: CASSLTGVQPQHF. Here the CDR3 DNA reads TGTGCCAGCTCACTAACAGGGGTCCAGCCCCAGCATTTT.